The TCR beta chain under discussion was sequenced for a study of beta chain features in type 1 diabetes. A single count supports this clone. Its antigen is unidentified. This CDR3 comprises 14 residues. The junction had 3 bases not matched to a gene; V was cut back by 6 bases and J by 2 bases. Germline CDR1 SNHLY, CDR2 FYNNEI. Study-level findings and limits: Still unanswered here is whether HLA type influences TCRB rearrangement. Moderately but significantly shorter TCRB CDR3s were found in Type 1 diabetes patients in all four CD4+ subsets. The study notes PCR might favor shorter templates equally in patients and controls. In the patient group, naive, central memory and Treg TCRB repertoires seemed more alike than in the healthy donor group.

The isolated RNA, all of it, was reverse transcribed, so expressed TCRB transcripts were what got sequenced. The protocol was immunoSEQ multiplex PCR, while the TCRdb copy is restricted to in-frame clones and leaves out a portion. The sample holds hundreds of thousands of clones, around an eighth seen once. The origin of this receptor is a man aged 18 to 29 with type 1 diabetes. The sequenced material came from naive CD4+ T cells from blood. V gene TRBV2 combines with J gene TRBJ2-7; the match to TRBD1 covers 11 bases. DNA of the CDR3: TGTGCCAGCAGGAGGACAGGGGGCCCCTACGAGCAGTACTTC. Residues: CASRRTGGPYEQYF.